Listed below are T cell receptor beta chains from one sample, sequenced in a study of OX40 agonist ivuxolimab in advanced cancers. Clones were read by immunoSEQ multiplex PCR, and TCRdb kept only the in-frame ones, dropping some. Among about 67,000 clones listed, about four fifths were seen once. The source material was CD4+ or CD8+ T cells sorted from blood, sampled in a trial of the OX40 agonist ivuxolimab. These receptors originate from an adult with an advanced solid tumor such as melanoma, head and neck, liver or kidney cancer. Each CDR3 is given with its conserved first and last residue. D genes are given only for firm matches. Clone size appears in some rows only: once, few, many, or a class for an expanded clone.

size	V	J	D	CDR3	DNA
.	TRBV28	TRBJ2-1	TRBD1	CASSIPDRGGYNEQFF	TGTGCCAGCAGTATCCCTGACAGGGGGGGTTACAATGAGCAGTTCTTC
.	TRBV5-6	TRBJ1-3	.	CASSQQGQGSGNTIYF	TGTGCCAGCAGCCAACAGGGTCAGGGTAGCGGAAACACCATATATTTT
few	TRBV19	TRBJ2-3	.	CASERDGSTDTQYF	TGTGCCAGTGAACGGGACGGAAGCACAGATACGCAGTATTTT
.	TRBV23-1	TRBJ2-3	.	CASSMGKNGGTDTQYF	TGCGCCAGCAGTATGGGGAAAAACGGGGGCACAGATACGCAGTATTTT
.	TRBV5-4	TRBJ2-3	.	CASSTRAASTDTQYF	TGTGCCAGCAGCACCCGGGCCGCTAGCACAGATACGCAGTATTTT
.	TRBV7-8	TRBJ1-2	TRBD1	CASFTWGTGRNYGYTF	TGTGCCAGCTTCACGTGGGGGACAGGGCGGAACTATGGCTACACCTTC
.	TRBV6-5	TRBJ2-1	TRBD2	CASSYSRLAGAGEQFF	TGTGCCAGCAGTTACTCTAGGCTAGCGGGGGCGGGCGAGCAGTTCTTC
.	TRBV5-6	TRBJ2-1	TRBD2	CASSLAPRGGGNEQFF	TGTGCCAGCAGCTTGGCCCCCCGCGGGGGAGGGAATGAGCAGTTCTTC
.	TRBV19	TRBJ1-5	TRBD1	CASRPGQGGQPQHF	TGTGCCAGTAGGCCGGGACAGGGTGGTCAGCCCCAGCATTTT
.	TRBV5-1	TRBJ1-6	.	CASSEGGRNNSPPHF	TGCGCCAGCTCCGAGGGGGGAAGGAATAATTCACCCCCCCACTTT
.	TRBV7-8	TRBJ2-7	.	CASTPGGTRTYEQYF	TGTGCCAGCACCCCCGGGGGGACAAGGACCTACGAGCAGTACTTC
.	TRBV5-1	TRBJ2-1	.	CASDSSTGSHNEQFF	TGCGCCAGCGACTCGTCGACAGGATCCCACAATGAGCAGTTCTTC
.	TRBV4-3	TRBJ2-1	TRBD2	CASSHVLAGDNEQFF	TGCGCCAGCAGCCATGTACTAGCGGGAGATAATGAGCAGTTCTTC
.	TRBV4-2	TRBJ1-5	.	CASSLDGNNQPQHF	TGTGCCAGCAGCCTCGACGGGAACAATCAGCCCCAGCATTTT
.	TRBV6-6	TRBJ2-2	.	CASSQRGELFF	TGTGCCAGCAGTCAAAGGGGGGAGCTGTTTTTT
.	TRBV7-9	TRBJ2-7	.	CASSLVRPGSYEQYF	TGTGCCAGCAGCTTAGTGCGGCCAGGCTCCTACGAGCAGTACTTC
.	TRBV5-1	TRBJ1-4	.	CASKQAASEKLFF	TGCGCCAGCAAGCAGGCGGCGAGTGAAAAACTGTTTTTT
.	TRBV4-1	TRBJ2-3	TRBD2	CASSQEPASGSTDTQYF	TGCGCCAGCAGCCAAGAACCCGCTAGCGGCAGCACAGATACGCAGTATTTT
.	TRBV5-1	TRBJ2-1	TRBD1	CASSPGRDRGSHEQFF	TGCGCCAGCAGCCCGGGCCGGGACAGGGGGTCCCATGAGCAGTTCTTC
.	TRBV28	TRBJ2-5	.	CASSSSPGPMEETQYF	TGTGCCAGCAGTTCGAGTCCGGGTCCTATGGAGGAGACCCAGTACTTC
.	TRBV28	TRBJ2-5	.	CASSSTAYQETQYF	TGTGCCAGCAGTTCCACAGCGTACCAAGAGACCCAGTACTTC
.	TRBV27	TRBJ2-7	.	CASRPQDSYEQYF	TGTGCCAGCAGACCACAGGATTCCTACGAGCAGTACTTC
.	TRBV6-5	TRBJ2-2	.	CASSYLRTTTGELFF	TGTGCCAGCAGTTACCTAAGGACCACCACCGGGGAGCTGTTTTTT
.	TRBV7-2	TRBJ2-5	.	CASSQDTYEETQYF	TGTGCCAGCAGCCAGGATACATACGAAGAGACCCAGTACTTC
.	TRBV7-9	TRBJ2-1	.	CASSLPWDEQFF	TGTGCCAGCAGCTTGCCCTGGGATGAGCAGTTCTTC
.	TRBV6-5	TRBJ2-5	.	CASSKIADQETQYF	TGTGCCAGCAGTAAAATAGCAGACCAAGAGACCCAGTACTTC
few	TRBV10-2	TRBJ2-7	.	CASSGSYEQYF	TGCGCCAGCAGTGGCTCGTACGAGCAGTACTTC
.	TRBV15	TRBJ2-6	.	CATSRVASGANVLTF	TGTGCCACCAGCAGAGTAGCCTCTGGGGCCAACGTCCTGACTTTC
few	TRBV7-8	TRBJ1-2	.	CASSLTQYLANYGYTF	TGTGCCAGCAGCTTGACACAGTACCTAGCTAACTATGGCTACACCTTC
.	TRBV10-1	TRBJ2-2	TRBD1	CASSDYGQGANGELFF	TGCGCCAGCAGTGATTACGGACAGGGTGCCAACGGGGAGCTGTTTTTT
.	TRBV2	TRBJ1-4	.	CASSAWQGSEKLFF	TGTGCCAGCAGTGCGTGGCAGGGGAGTGAAAAACTGTTTTTT
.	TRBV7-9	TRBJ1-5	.	CASSAHEGAYSNQPQHF	TGTGCCAGCAGCGCCCACGAGGGAGCCTATAGCAATCAGCCCCAGCATTTT
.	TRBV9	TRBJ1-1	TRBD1	CASSVSGGNTEAFF	TGTGCCAGCAGCGTATCAGGGGGCAACACTGAAGCTTTCTTT
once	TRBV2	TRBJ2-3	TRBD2	CASSSNPPGLAGALTDTQYF	TGTGCCAGCAGTTCCAATCCTCCAGGACTAGCGGGGGCACTCACAGATACGCAGTATTTT
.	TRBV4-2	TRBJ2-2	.	CASSQEGGRLTGELFF	TGTGCCAGCAGCCAAGAAGGAGGGAGGCTGACCGGGGAGCTGTTTTTT
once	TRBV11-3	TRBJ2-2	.	CASSGVSTQGSGELFF	TGTGCCAGCAGCGGAGTATCTACACAGGGTTCCGGGGAGCTGTTTTTT
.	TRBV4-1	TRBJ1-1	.	CASRSSVTAGIEAFF	TGCGCCAGCAGGTCCTCTGTGACAGCGGGTATTGAAGCTTTCTTT
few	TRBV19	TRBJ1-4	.	CASRRENRQVIEKLFF	TGTGCCAGTAGGAGGGAGAACCGACAGGTTATTGAAAAACTGTTTTTT
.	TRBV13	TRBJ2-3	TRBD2	CASSLQLAGDTQYF	TGTGCCAGCAGCTTACAGCTAGCGGGGGATACGCAGTATTTT
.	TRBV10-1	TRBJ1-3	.	CASSASSSGNTIYF	TGCGCCAGCAGTGCGTCCTCCTCTGGAAACACCATATATTTT
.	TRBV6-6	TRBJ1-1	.	CASSREGVAAEAFF	TGTGCCAGCAGCCGCGAGGGGGTTGCGGCTGAAGCTTTCTTT
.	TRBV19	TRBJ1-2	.	CASSTTIRGYGYTF	TGTGCCAGTAGTACAACCATCAGAGGATATGGCTACACCTTC
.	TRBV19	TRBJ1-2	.	CASMAPQVGWRGYTF	TGTGCCAGTATGGCTCCCCAAGTGGGATGGCGGGGCTACACCTTC
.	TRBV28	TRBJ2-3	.	CASSGLAMGMDTQYF	TGTGCCAGCAGTGGACTGGCTATGGGGATGGATACGCAGTATTTT